This section outlines one TCR beta chain sequence together with its context. The target antigen is unknown. Between the trimmed V and J ends, which lost 0 bases and 9 bases, there was a span of 23 bases. Germline-derived CDR1 and CDR2 are MNHNY and SVGAGI (reference sequence). There are 17 residues in the CDR3. These data come from a study of T cell repertoires in cytomegalovirus infection. The wider study: Selected CMV epitopes included recently identified HLA-C-restricted ones as well as well-studied HLA-B-restricted ones. Indicated by public TCR beta signatures were CMV infection and matching HLA type. Whole-study findings and limits: In two of eight donors, the top clonotype was HLA-C-restricted CMV-specific. Summed frequency of public TCR beta families distinguished CMV carriers with the relevant HLA.

A single record per CDR3 protein comes from TCRdb applying MiXCR to the reads. The data contain about 900,000 distinct CDR3 sequences, around 31% of them singletons. Sequencing was performed on cultured CD8+ T cells from PBMCs, taken from culture after CMV antigen stimulation. This sequence joins TRBV6-6 and TRBJ1-1, with a tentative D call TRBD1 (6 bases). The receptor comes from a human donor in good health (CMV status not recorded). Some clones in this sample may be carry-over from other donors' samples. For the CDR3, the DNA is TGTGCCAGCAGTTACTCGGTGGACAGTCATAGTCCGCTGAAAGCTTTCTTT. This translates into CASSYSVDSHSPLKAFF.